The 30 T cell receptor beta chains below were found in one sample sequenced in a study of control samples from healthy donors and cancer patients. Assay: immunoSEQ multiplex PCR; the TCRdb copy retains only in-frame clones and omits some. This repertoire shows tens of thousands of clones, 70% to 90% found once; its top ten account for approximately 11%. Sequenced material: PBMCs. The receptors stem from a woman aged 60 to 75 with lung cancer.

The V gene is TRBV28, the J gene TRBJ1-1; D might be TRBD1 (5 bases). CDR3 length: 14 residues. Trimming removed 6 bases at V and 6 bases at J, with 17 bases between. Germline V gene sequence: CDR1 MDHEN, CDR2 SYDVKM. CDR3 bases: TGTGCCAGCAGCCTGGGGGACCCAGGAGCTGAAGCTTTCTTT. Translation: CASSLGDPGAEAFF.

The chain recombines TRBV28 with TRBJ2-7; tentative D call: TRBD1 (6 bases). Trimming removed 11 bases at V and 4 bases at J, with 21 bases between. The germline V gene has CDR1 MDHEN and CDR2 SYDVKM. The CDR3 runs 14 residues. DNA of the CDR3: TGTGCCGCGCAGGGGCCCTACCTCCATTACGAGCAGTACTTC. This gives the protein CAAQGPYLHYEQYF.

The V and J genes are TRBV7-6 and TRBJ2-5, with 13 bases aligning to TRBD2. The V segment lost 1 base and the J segment 1 base; nucleotides outside the gene matches: 3. The germline gives CDR1 SGHVS, CDR2 FNYEAQ. This CDR3 has 17 amino acids. CDR3 sequence (DNA): TGTGCCAGCAGCTTAGGACTAGCGGGGGGAGTCCAAGAGACCCAGTACTTC. As protein: CASSLGLAGGVQETQYF. The full variable domain, in which reference TRBV7-6 and TRBJ2-5 provide the parts outside the CDR3, is GAGVSQSPRYKVTKRGQDVALRCDPISGHVSLYWYRQALGQGPEFLTYFNYEAQQDKSGLPNDRFSAERPEGSISTLTIQRTEQRDSAMYRCASSLGLAGGVQETQYFGPGTRLLVL.

The chain is built from TRBV2 and TRBJ2-3; D may be TRBD2 (6 bases). Trimming removed 6 bases from V and 5 bases from J, with 12 bases in between. The germline gives CDR1 SNHLY, CDR2 FYNNEI. There are 13 residues in the CDR3. This CDR3 reads CASRRDLGDTQYF. CDR3 nucleotide sequence: TGTGCCAGCAGACGGGACTTAGGAGATACGCAGTATTTT.

This CDR3 is CASISREYTGELFF. Written as DNA, the CDR3 is TGTGCCAGTATTTCTCGGGAGTACACCGGGGAGCTGTTTTTT. The chain is built from TRBV19 and TRBJ2-2; tentatively, D is TRBD2 (6 bases). The CDR3 contains 14 residues. Germline V gene data show CDR1 as LNHDA and CDR2 as SQIVND (reference sequence). V was trimmed by 7 bases and J by 3 bases, leaving 12 bases between them.

The rearrangement uses TRBV5-5 and TRBJ1-1; D might be TRBD1 (5 bases). This CDR3 is 14 amino acids long. Looked up from germline, CDR1 is SGHKS and CDR2 is YYEKEE (reference sequence). Trimming left V 3 bases short and J 8 bases short, with 17 bases between. CDR3 coding DNA: TGTGCCAGCAGCTACGCCACAGGCGCAGGGGAAGCTTTCTTT. Translating gives CASSYATGAGEAFF.

This chain joins TRBV2 and TRBJ2-3, with 12 positions matching TRBD2. Unmatched junction bases numbered 4, after V lost 2 bases and J lost 4 bases. The CDR3 contains 16 residues. Germline V gene sequence: CDR1 SNHLY, CDR2 FYNNEI. CDR3 bases: TGTGCCAGCAGTGAACATGGACTAGCGGGGTCAGATACGCAGTATTTT. As protein: CASSEHGLAGSDTQYF.

The rearrangement links TRBV7-8 to TRBJ2-7; D unclear. Germline CDR1 and CDR2: SGHVS and FQNEAQ. This CDR3 is 11 amino acids long. V was cut by 4 bases and J by 6 bases, with 7 bases left in between. The CDR3: CASSSFTEQYF. The CDR3 region has the DNA TGTGCCAGCAGCTCGTTCACCGAGCAGTACTTC.

The V gene is TRBV10-3, the J gene TRBJ2-3; TRBD1 is a possible D gene (7 bases). Germline CDR1 reads ENHRY; CDR2 reads SYGVKD. This CDR3 region has 15 residues. Deletions cut 6 bases from V and 3 bases from J, with 16 bases between. The CDR3 here is CAIRQGGERTDTQYF. The CDR3 DNA sequence: TGTGCCATCAGGCAGGGGGGAGAGAGGACAGATACGCAGTATTTT.

In this sample, this clone turned up a few times. The J gene is TRBJ2-2, the V gene TRBV5-1; possible D gene TRBD2, 5 bases. The CDR3 contains 14 residues. V shed 6 bases and J shed 1 base, with 10 bases lying between them. From germline, CDR1 is SGHRS and CDR2 YFSETQ. The CDR3 DNA is TGCGCCAGCAACCCTCGGGAGAACACCGGGGAGCTGTTTTTT. Its protein product is CASNPRENTGELFF.

This clone occurred once. The J gene is TRBJ2-1, the V gene TRBV7-3, with 14 nucleotides matching TRBD2. V was pared by 5 bases and J by 7 bases, with 7 bases of the junction left unmatched. Germline V lookup: CDR1 SGHTA, CDR2 FQGTGA. The CDR3 consists of 16 residues. The DNA for the CDR3 is TGTGCCAGCAGCCCAATGACTAGCGGGAGGGAAAATGAGCAGTTCTTC. Translating it yields CASSPMTSGRENEQFF.

The V gene is TRBV6-2 or TRBV6-3, the J gene TRBJ1-5, with TRBD1 as a possible D gene (5 bases). This CDR3 contains 16 residues. Germline CDR1 and CDR2: MNHEY and SVGEGT. V lost 0 bases to trimming and J lost 2 bases, with 11 bases between them. For the CDR3, the DNA is TGTGCCAGCAGTTACTCGGGACTCCTTGGCAATCAGCCCCAGCATTTT. Translation: CASSYSGLLGNQPQHF.

The sample holds a few counts of this clone. The chain employs TRBV7-8 and TRBJ1-1; possible D gene TRBD1, 5 bases. Looked up from germline, CDR1 is SGHVS and CDR2 is FQNEAQ. Trimming took off 1 base at V and 3 bases at J, with 15 bases between the two ends. The length of the CDR3 is 16 residues. In nucleotides, the CDR3 is TGTGCCAGCAGCTTAGTAGGGGCAGGGATGGACACTGAAGCTTTCTTT. This sequence encodes CASSLVGAGMDTEAFF.

V usage is TRBV6-5 and J usage is TRBJ2-7; D ambiguous. Between the trimmed V and J ends, which lost 0 bases and 0 bases, there was a span of 9 bases. The CDR3 consists of 15 residues. Germline V gives CDR1 MNHEY, CDR2 SVGAGI. CDR3 in amino acids: CASSYSRLPSYEQYF. The CDR3 DNA follows: TGTGCCAGCAGTTACTCGAGGCTACCCTCCTACGAGCAGTACTTC.

The sample holds one count of this clone. CDR3 loop: CASSAILENEQFF. DNA of the CDR3: TGTGCCAGCAGCGCTATACTAGAAAATGAGCAGTTCTTC. V gene TRBV6-5 combines with J gene TRBJ2-1, with D perhaps matching TRBD2 (5 bases). Trimming took 6 bases from V and 7 from J, leaving 13 bases between them. There are 13 residues in the CDR3. Per germline, CDR1 MNHEY and CDR2 SVGAGI.

This sequence joins TRBV5-1 and TRBJ1-3; weak D call: TRBD1 (5 bases). This CDR3 is 12 amino acids long. Deletions cut 2 bases from V and 7 bases from J, with 7 bases between. CDR1 and CDR2 from the germline V gene are SGHRS and YFSETQ. CDR3 sequence reads: CASSLGANTIYF. CDR3 nucleotides: TGCGCCAGCAGCTTAGGGGCCAACACCATATATTTT.

The chain couples TRBV19 to TRBJ2-3; D is undetermined. The CDR3 is 11 residues long. The germline gives CDR1 LNHDA, CDR2 SQIVND (reference sequence). With 7 bases removed from V and 8 bases from J, the gap between germline ends came to 10 bases. CDR3 protein: CASTSMGTQYF. CDR3 coding DNA: TGTGCCAGTACTTCTATGGGTACGCAGTATTTT.

This chain connects TRBV5-1 to TRBJ1-5; 8 nucleotides match TRBD1. This CDR3 is 15 amino acids long. J lost 3 bases, V lost 0 bases, and 2 bases had no gene match. Germline assignment: CDR1 SGHRS and CDR2 YFSETQ. CDR3 residues: CASSLGQGANQPQHF. The CDR3 bases are TGCGCCAGCAGCTTGGGCCAGGGGGCCAATCAGCCCCAGCATTTT.

J is TRBJ1-4 and V is TRBV2; D unclear. V was clipped by 10 bases and J by 0 bases, with 12 bases between them. The CDR3 loop spans 14 amino acids. Germline V CDR1 and CDR2: SNHLY, FYNNEI. The CDR3 DNA reads as TGTGCCACAGACCTCGGGACAACTAATGAAAAACTGTTTTTT. This encodes CATDLGTTNEKLFF.

V usage is TRBV28 and J usage is TRBJ1-2, with 8 bases that match TRBD1. Germline values: CDR1 MDHEN, CDR2 SYDVKM. The trim removed 4 bases at V and 5 bases at J, leaving 15 bases unmatched. This CDR3 has 17 residues. The CDR3 reads CASSYSGGSMREYGYTF. The CDR3 region has the DNA TGTGCCAGCAGTTATTCAGGGGGCTCCATGCGAGAGTATGGCTACACCTTC.

J is TRBJ1-1 and V is TRBV9; 8 bases fit TRBD1. Trimming took 4 bases from V and 4 from J; bases not matched to a gene: 6. The CDR3 length is 14 residues. CDR1 and CDR2 from the germline V gene are SGDLS and YYNGEE. The CDR3 DNA follows: TGTGCCAGCAGCCGGGGGACAGGATCCACTGAAGCTTTCTTT. Translated, it gives CASSRGTGSTEAFF.

V and J are TRBV19 and TRBJ2-7, with D maybe TRBD1 (6 bases). Germline V gene lookup returns CDR1 LNHDA and CDR2 SQIVND (reference sequence). V shed 5 bases and J shed 0 bases, with 20 bases lying between them. The CDR3 runs to 17 residues. The chain's CDR3 is CASSGVFDPRGSYEQYF. The CDR3 coding sequence is TGTGCCAGTAGTGGAGTCTTCGACCCCAGGGGCTCCTACGAGCAGTACTTC.

This clone was counted only a few times. The CDR3 reads CASSPQGGLVTNEKLFF. The CDR3 DNA sequence: TGTGCCAGCAGCCCCCAGGGAGGGTTGGTGACTAATGAAAAACTGTTTTTT. The V call is TRBV7-8, the J call TRBJ1-4; tentative D call: TRBD1 (5 bases). V was cut by 5 bases and J by 2 bases, with 18 bases left in between. The CDR3 is 17 amino acids. Germline V CDR1 and CDR2: SGHVS, FQNEAQ.

By sample share, this clone is medium-sized. The V gene is TRBV5-4, the J gene TRBJ2-7, with 10 bases lining up with TRBD2. CDR3 length: 16 residues. Per the germline V gene, CDR1 is SGHNT and CDR2 is YYREEE (reference sequence). V lost 4 bases, J lost 3 bases, and 10 bases stayed unmatched. The CDR3 region is CASSPDLAGANYEQYF. Here the CDR3 DNA reads TGTGCCAGCAGCCCCGATCTAGCGGGGGCCAACTACGAGCAGTACTTC.

This rearrangement joins TRBV24-1 to TRBJ1-2, with D unclear. V was shortened by 4 bases and J by 5 bases, with 4 bases between the two germline ends. The CDR3 loop spans 11 amino acids. CDR1 and CDR2 from the germline V gene are KGHDR and SFDVKD. In nucleotides, the CDR3 is TGTGCCACCAGTGAGGGGTATGGCTACACCTTC. Protein: CATSEGYGYTF.

V is TRBV5-5 and J is TRBJ2-7; TRBD2 matches 7 bases. The germline CDR1 and CDR2 sequences are SGHKS and YYEKEE (reference sequence). The CDR3 contains 13 residues. Trimming at V came to 4 bases and at J to 3 bases, leaving 4 bases not matched to a gene. The CDR3 DNA reads as TGTGCCAGCAGCACCGGGACTAACTACGAGCAGTACTTC. It yields the protein CASSTGTNYEQYF.

The chain has TRBV23-1 and TRBJ1-3; tentative D call: TRBD1 (5 bases). TRBV23-1 is an open reading frame, and its role is uncertain. CDR3 size: 14 residues. V was cut by 8 bases and J by 2 bases, with 13 bases left in between. The CDR3 reads CASLEGEAGNTIYF. CDR3 nucleotides: TGCGCCAGCCTAGAAGGGGAAGCTGGAAACACCATATATTTT.

V usage is TRBV7-2 and J usage is TRBJ2-3; D tentatively fits TRBD1 or TRBD2 (6 bases each). CDR1 and CDR2 (germline): SGHTA, FQGNSA. CDR3 length equals 16 residues. Deletions cut 1 base from V and 7 bases from J, with 18 bases between. The CDR3 region is CASSLVGGSTINTQYF. The CDR3 region has the DNA TGTGCCAGCAGCTTAGTGGGGGGCAGCACCATTAATACGCAGTATTTT.

The chain links TRBV7-3 to TRBJ2-2; D is unresolved. With 3 bases removed from V and 0 bases from J, the gap between germline ends came to 2 bases. CDR1 SGHTA and CDR2 FQGTGA come from the germline V gene. The CDR3 sequence is 13 residues long. In DNA form, the CDR3 reads TGTGCCAGCAGCTTTTCGAACACCGGGGAGCTGTTTTTT. This gives the protein CASSFSNTGELFF. The variable domain in full, with the rest retrieved from reference TRBV7-3 and TRBJ2-2, is GAGVSQTPSNKVTEKGKYVELRCDPISGHTALYWYRQSLGQGPEFLIYFQGTGAADDSGLPNDRFFAVRPEGSVSTLKIQRTERGDSAVYLCASSFSNTGELFFGEGSRLTVL.

The J gene is TRBJ1-1, the V gene TRBV19; TRBD1 matches at 8 bases. The length of the CDR3 is 13 residues. J lost 1 base, V lost 5 bases, and 0 bases had no gene match. Looked up from germline, CDR1 is LNHDA and CDR2 is SQIVND (reference sequence). The CDR3 coding sequence is TGTGCCAGTAGTCAGGGGGCGAACACTGAAGCTTTCTTT. Residues: CASSQGANTEAFF.